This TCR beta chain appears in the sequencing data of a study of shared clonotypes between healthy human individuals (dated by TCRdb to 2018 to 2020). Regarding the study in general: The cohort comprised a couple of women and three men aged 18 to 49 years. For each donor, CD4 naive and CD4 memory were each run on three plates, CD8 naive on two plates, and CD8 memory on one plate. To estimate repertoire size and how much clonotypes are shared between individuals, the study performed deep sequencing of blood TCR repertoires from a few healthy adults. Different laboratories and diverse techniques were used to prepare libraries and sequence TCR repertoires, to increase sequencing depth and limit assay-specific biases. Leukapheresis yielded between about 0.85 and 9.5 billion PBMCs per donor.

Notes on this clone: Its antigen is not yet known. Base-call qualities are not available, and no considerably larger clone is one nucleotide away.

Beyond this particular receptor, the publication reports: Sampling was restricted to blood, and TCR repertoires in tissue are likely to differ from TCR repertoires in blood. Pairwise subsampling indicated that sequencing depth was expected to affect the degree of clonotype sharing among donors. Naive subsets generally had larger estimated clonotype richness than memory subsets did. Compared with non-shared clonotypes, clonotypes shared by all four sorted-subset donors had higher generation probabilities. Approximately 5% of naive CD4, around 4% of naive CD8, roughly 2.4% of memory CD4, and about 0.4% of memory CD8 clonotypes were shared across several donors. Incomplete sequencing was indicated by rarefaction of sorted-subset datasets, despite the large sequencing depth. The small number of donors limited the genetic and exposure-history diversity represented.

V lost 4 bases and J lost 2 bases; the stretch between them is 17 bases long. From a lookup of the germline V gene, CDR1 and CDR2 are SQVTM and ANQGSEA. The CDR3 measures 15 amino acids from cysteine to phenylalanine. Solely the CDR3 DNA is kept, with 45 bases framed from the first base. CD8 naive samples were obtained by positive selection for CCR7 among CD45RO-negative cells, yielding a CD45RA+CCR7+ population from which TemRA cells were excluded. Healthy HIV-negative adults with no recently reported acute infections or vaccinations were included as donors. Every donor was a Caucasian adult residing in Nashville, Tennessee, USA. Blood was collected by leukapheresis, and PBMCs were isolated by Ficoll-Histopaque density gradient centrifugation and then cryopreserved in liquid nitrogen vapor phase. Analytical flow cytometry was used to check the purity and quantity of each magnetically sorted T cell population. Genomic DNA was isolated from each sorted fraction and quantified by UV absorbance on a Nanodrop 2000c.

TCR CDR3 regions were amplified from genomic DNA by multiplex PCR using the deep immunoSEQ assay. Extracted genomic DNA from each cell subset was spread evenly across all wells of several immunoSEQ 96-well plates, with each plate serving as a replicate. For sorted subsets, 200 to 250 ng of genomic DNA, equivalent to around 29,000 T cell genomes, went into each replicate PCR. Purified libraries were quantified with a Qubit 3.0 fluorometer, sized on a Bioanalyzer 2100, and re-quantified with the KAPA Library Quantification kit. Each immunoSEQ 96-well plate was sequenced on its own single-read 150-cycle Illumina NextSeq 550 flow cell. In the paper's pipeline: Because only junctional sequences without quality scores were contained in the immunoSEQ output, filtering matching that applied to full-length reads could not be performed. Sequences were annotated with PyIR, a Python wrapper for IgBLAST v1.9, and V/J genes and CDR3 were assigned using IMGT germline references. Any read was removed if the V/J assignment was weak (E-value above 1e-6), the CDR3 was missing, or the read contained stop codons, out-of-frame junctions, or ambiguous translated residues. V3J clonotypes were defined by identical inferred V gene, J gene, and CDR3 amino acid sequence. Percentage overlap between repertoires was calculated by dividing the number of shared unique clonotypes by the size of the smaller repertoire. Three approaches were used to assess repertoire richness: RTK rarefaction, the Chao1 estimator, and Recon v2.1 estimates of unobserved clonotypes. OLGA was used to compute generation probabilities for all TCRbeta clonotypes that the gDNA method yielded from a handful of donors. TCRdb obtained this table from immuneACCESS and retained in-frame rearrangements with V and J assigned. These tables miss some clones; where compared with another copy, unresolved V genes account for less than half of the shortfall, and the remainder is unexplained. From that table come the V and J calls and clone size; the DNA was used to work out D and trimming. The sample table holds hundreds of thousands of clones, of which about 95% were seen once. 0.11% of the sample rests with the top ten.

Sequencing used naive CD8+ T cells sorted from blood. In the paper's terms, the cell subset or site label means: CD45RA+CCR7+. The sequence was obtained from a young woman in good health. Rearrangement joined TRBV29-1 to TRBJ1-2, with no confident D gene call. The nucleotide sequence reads TGCAGCGTTGTAATACGGTCCCGAGAGAACTATGGCTACACCTTC. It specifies CSVVIRSRENYGYTF.